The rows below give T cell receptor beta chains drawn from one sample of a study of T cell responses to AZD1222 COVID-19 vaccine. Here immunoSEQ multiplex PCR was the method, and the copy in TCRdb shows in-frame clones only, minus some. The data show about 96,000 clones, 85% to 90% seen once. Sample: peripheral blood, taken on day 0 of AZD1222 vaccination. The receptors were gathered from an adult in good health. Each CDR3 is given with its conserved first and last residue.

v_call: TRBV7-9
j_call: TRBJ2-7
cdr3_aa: CASSLQGIYEQYF

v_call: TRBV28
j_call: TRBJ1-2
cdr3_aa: CASSQRGPTQPYTF

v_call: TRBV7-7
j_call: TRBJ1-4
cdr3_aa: CASSSGTGSNEKLFF

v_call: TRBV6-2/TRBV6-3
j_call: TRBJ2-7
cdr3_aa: CASSYLLRPGLAVSYEQYF

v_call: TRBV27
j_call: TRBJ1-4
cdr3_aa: CASSPRDRDEKLFF

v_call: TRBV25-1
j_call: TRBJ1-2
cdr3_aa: CASSESGVTYGYTF

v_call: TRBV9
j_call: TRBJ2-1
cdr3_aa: CASSADSPTGEQFF

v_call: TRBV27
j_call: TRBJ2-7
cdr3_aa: CASRPGTSSYEQYF

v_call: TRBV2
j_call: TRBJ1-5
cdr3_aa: CASSETGGSNQPQHF

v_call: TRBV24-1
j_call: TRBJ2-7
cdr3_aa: CATSDWAKPYEQYF

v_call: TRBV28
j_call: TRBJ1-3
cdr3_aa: CASRGSPSGNTIYF

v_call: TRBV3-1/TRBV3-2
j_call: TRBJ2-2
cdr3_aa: CASSPLAGGPGDGELFF

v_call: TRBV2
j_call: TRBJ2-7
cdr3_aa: CASRRSSGGYSYEQYF

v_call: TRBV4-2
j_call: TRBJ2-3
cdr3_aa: CASSQGRRADFSDTQYF

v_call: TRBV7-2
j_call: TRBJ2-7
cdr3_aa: CASSSRTETKYEQYF

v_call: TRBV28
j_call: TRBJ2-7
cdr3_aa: CASSAGTLNYEQYF

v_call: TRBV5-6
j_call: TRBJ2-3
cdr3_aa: CASSFLAGASTDTQYF

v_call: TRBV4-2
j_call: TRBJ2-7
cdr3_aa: CASSLRTGASYEQYF

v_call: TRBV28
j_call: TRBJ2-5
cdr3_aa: CASSSPPGQKLQETQYF

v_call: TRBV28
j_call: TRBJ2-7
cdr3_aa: CASSFLGQGPYEQYF

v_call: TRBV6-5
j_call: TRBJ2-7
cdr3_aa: CASIQSGDSAYEQYF

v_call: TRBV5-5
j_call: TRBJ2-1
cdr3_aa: CASTLRVGEQFF

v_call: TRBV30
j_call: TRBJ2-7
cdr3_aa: CAWTPGHYVQQYF

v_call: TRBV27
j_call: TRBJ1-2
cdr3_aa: CASSPLNRDVNGYTF

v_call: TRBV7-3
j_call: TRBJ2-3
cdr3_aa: CASSLGTDTQYF

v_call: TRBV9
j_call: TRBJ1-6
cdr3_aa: CASSETGDNSPLHF

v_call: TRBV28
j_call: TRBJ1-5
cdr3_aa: CASSLGGGGVSNQPQHF

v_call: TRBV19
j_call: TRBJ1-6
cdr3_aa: CASTRDRASYNSPLHF

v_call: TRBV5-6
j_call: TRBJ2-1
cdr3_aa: CASIWARANEQFF